The rows below give T cell receptor beta chains drawn from one sample of a study of blood T cell repertoires in COVID-19. Sequencing used immunoSEQ multiplex PCR; TCRdb keeps in-frame clones, though not all of them. The data show roughly 200,000 clones, with about 80% seen just once and 4.8% held by the top ten. The sequencing input was PBMCs or T cells enriched from blood (not recorded which). All receptors come from a woman aged 45-65 years who had been exposed to COVID-19. Both conserved end residues are trimmed from each CDR3. A D gene is named only where the DNA matches it firmly.

CDR3aa: ASSHGTGAVEAF
d_gene: TRBD1
v_gene: TRBV3-1/TRBV3-2
j_gene: TRBJ1-1

CDR3aa: ASSLQGTTEAF
d_gene: NA
v_gene: TRBV12-3/TRBV12-4
j_gene: TRBJ1-1

CDR3aa: ASSAGTVLPRY
d_gene: TRBD1
v_gene: TRBV12-3/TRBV12-4
j_gene: TRBJ2-7

CDR3aa: ASSPADTEAF
d_gene: NA
v_gene: TRBV3-1/TRBV3-2
j_gene: TRBJ1-1

CDR3aa: ASNSGGGTDTQY
d_gene: NA
v_gene: TRBV19
j_gene: TRBJ2-3

CDR3aa: ASSQDRTYEQY
d_gene: TRBD1
v_gene: TRBV5-6
j_gene: TRBJ2-7

CDR3aa: ASGLLDTQY
d_gene: NA
v_gene: TRBV12-3/TRBV12-4
j_gene: TRBJ2-3

CDR3aa: STLRGHEQY
d_gene: NA
v_gene: TRBV29-1
j_gene: TRBJ2-7

CDR3aa: ASSPGTQDYEQY
d_gene: NA
v_gene: TRBV18
j_gene: TRBJ2-7

CDR3aa: AWSRGAYEQY
d_gene: NA
v_gene: TRBV30
j_gene: TRBJ2-7

CDR3aa: ASSLAPMRARGNTEAF
d_gene: NA
v_gene: TRBV5-1
j_gene: TRBJ1-1

CDR3aa: ASRGRGLLDQPQH
d_gene: TRBD1
v_gene: TRBV28
j_gene: TRBJ1-5

CDR3aa: ASNPSGTYTQY
d_gene: TRBD2
v_gene: TRBV6-2/TRBV6-3
j_gene: TRBJ2-3

CDR3aa: ASSSPGTEGLNTEAF
d_gene: TRBD1
v_gene: TRBV7-9
j_gene: TRBJ1-1

CDR3aa: ATVRGQNTEAF
d_gene: TRBD1
v_gene: TRBV5-3
j_gene: TRBJ1-1

CDR3aa: SVAGNSGNTIY
d_gene: NA
v_gene: TRBV29-1
j_gene: TRBJ1-3

CDR3aa: ASSLWGEDGYT
d_gene: NA
v_gene: TRBV12-3/TRBV12-4
j_gene: TRBJ1-2

CDR3aa: ASRRTGTGNTIY
d_gene: TRBD1
v_gene: TRBV2
j_gene: TRBJ1-3

CDR3aa: ASSLTTQYNEQF
d_gene: NA
v_gene: TRBV5-1
j_gene: TRBJ2-1

CDR3aa: ASSLPGQTYGYT
d_gene: TRBD1
v_gene: TRBV5-8
j_gene: TRBJ1-2

CDR3aa: ASSYSTQGDTEAF
d_gene: TRBD1
v_gene: TRBV6-5
j_gene: TRBJ1-1

CDR3aa: ASSVSGVDTGELF
d_gene: NA
v_gene: TRBV9
j_gene: TRBJ2-2

CDR3aa: ASSLATGQGLGGGYT
d_gene: TRBD1
v_gene: TRBV7-9
j_gene: TRBJ1-2

CDR3aa: ASARGRAGEAF
d_gene: NA
v_gene: TRBV6-5
j_gene: TRBJ1-1

CDR3aa: ASSESLAGAEETQY
d_gene: TRBD2
v_gene: TRBV6-1
j_gene: TRBJ2-5

CDR3aa: ASSLGQGREKLF
d_gene: TRBD1
v_gene: TRBV7-2
j_gene: TRBJ1-4

CDR3aa: AWRTFGTGRVGGELF
d_gene: TRBD1
v_gene: TRBV30
j_gene: TRBJ2-2

CDR3aa: ASSLNSVGSEQY
d_gene: NA
v_gene: TRBV7-2
j_gene: TRBJ2-7

CDR3aa: ASSRQQGAGFATNEKLF
d_gene: NA
v_gene: TRBV27
j_gene: TRBJ1-4

CDR3aa: ASSFAGTGRTYGYT
d_gene: TRBD1
v_gene: TRBV7-9
j_gene: TRBJ1-2

CDR3aa: ASSLVGLAVDTQY
d_gene: TRBD2
v_gene: TRBV5-1
j_gene: TRBJ2-3

CDR3aa: ASGQRGINYGYT
d_gene: NA
v_gene: TRBV6-5
j_gene: TRBJ1-2

CDR3aa: ASSLEDGLNSPLH
d_gene: NA
v_gene: TRBV2
j_gene: TRBJ1-6

CDR3aa: ATGQGPNGDTIY
d_gene: TRBD1
v_gene: TRBV6-5
j_gene: TRBJ1-3

CDR3aa: ASSRSRSGTGENIQY
d_gene: NA
v_gene: TRBV21-1
j_gene: TRBJ2-4

CDR3aa: ASSDDKPYNSPLH
d_gene: NA
v_gene: TRBV25-1
j_gene: TRBJ1-6

CDR3aa: ASSPGQGRNIQY
d_gene: TRBD1
v_gene: TRBV5-1
j_gene: TRBJ2-4

CDR3aa: ASSFGLNTGELF
d_gene: NA
v_gene: TRBV11-2
j_gene: TRBJ2-2

CDR3aa: AWSVQGPNSGANVLT
d_gene: TRBD1
v_gene: TRBV30
j_gene: TRBJ2-6

CDR3aa: ASTPTGGTEAF
d_gene: NA
v_gene: TRBV12-3/TRBV12-4
j_gene: TRBJ1-1

CDR3aa: ARSFRTGKRASGNTIY
d_gene: TRBD1
v_gene: TRBV5-3
j_gene: TRBJ1-3

CDR3aa: ASSFGRQQPQH
d_gene: NA
v_gene: TRBV12-3/TRBV12-4
j_gene: TRBJ1-5

CDR3aa: ASIAQGIGGYT
d_gene: NA
v_gene: TRBV19
j_gene: TRBJ1-2

CDR3aa: ASSDRRVPDTQY
d_gene: NA
v_gene: TRBV19
j_gene: TRBJ2-3

CDR3aa: ATSSGTPAGNTEAF
d_gene: NA
v_gene: TRBV15
j_gene: TRBJ1-1

CDR3aa: ASRGTAYEQY
d_gene: TRBD1
v_gene: TRBV2
j_gene: TRBJ2-7

CDR3aa: AIGRGLNTEAF
d_gene: NA
v_gene: TRBV10-3
j_gene: TRBJ1-1

CDR3aa: ASTPRGNEKLF
d_gene: NA
v_gene: TRBV6-6
j_gene: TRBJ1-4

CDR3aa: ASSVPSGSSGNTIY
d_gene: NA
v_gene: TRBV6-1
j_gene: TRBJ1-3

CDR3aa: ASGTSVYNEQF
d_gene: TRBD2
v_gene: TRBV10-1
j_gene: TRBJ2-1

CDR3aa: ASSDSHGRNEKLF
d_gene: NA
v_gene: TRBV5-1
j_gene: TRBJ1-4

CDR3aa: ASSSRDRSRQETQY
d_gene: TRBD1
v_gene: TRBV5-1
j_gene: TRBJ2-5

CDR3aa: ASSGDRDRNSPLH
d_gene: TRBD1
v_gene: TRBV5-5
j_gene: TRBJ1-6

CDR3aa: ASSLVNSPLH
d_gene: NA
v_gene: TRBV6-5
j_gene: TRBJ1-6

CDR3aa: ASRAPRVNTEAF
d_gene: NA
v_gene: TRBV28
j_gene: TRBJ1-1

CDR3aa: ASSFGRAGGLGNEQF
d_gene: TRBD1
v_gene: TRBV7-9
j_gene: TRBJ2-1

CDR3aa: ASSPPAGGLGAGELF
d_gene: TRBD2
v_gene: TRBV27
j_gene: TRBJ2-2

CDR3aa: AIGTGDHYGYT
d_gene: TRBD1
v_gene: TRBV10-3
j_gene: TRBJ1-2